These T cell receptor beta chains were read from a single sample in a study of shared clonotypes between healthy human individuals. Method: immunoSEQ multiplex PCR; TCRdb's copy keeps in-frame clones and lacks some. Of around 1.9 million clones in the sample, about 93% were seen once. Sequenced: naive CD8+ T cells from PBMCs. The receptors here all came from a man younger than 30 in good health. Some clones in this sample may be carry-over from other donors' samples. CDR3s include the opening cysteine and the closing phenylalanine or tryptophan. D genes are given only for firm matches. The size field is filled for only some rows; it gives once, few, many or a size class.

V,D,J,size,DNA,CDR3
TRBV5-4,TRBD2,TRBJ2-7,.,TGTGCCAGCAGCTGGGGACTAGCGGGAGGCTACGAGCAGTACTTC,CASSWGLAGGYEQYF
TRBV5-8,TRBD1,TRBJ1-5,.,TGTGCCAGCAGCGGGGGACAGGGGAACAATCAGCCCCAGCATTTT,CASSGGQGNNQPQHF
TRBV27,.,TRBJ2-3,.,TGTGCCAGCAGGTCGCTCCCAGATACGCAGTATTTT,CASRSLPDTQYF
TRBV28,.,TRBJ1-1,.,TGTGCCAGCACCTCGAGAGGCCTGAACACTGAAGCTTTCTTT,CASTSRGLNTEAFF
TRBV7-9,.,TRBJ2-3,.,TGTGCCAGCAGCCAGCCGGGACCCCCAAACCCCCCCACAGATACGCAGTATTTT,CASSQPGPPNPPTDTQYF
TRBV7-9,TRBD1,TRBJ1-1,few,TGTGCCAGCAGCTCGGGACAGGAGGTCGACACTGAAGCTTTCTTT,CASSSGQEVDTEAFF
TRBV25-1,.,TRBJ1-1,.,TGTGCCAGCAGTGGAGGGAGTGCTTTCTTT,CASSGGSAFF
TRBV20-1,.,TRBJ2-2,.,TGCAGTGCTCTATGGACCGGGGAGCTGTTTTTT,CSALWTGELFF
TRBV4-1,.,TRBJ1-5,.,TGCGCCAGCAGCCAGCTTCCAGGGATACGGGATCAGCCCCAGCATTTT,CASSQLPGIRDQPQHF
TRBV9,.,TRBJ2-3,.,TGTGCCAGCAGCCCCCACCCGACTAGCACAGATACGCAGTATTTT,CASSPHPTSTDTQYF
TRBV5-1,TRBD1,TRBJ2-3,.,TGCGCCAGCAGCCCTGGGACAGGGAGCACAGATACGCAGTATTTT,CASSPGTGSTDTQYF
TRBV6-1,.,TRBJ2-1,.,TGTGCCAGCAGTGAAGACCGATACAATGAGCAGTTCTTC,CASSEDRYNEQFF
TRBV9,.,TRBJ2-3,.,TGTGCCAGCAGCGAGGGGACTTTTACAGATACGCAGTATTTT,CASSEGTFTDTQYF
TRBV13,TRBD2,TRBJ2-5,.,TGTGCCAGCAGCTTGAGAAGCTGGGCGGGAGTGCAACAAGAGACCCAGTACTTC,CASSLRSWAGVQQETQYF
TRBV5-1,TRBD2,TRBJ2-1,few,TGCGCCAGCACCCCGGGGGGCTCCTACAATGAGCAGTTCTTC,CASTPGGSYNEQFF
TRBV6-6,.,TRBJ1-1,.,TGTGCCAGCAGTTACTCCCTGGGAGGGCTCAGGGCTGAAGCTTTCTTT,CASSYSLGGLRAEAFF
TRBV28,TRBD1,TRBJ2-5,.,TGTGCCACTGCAGACAGGGGATTTCAAGAGACCCAGTACTTC,CATADRGFQETQYF
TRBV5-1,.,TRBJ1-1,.,TGCGCCACCTCTCGGTTGGGCGCGAACACTGAAGCTTTCTTT,CATSRLGANTEAFF
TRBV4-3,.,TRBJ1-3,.,TGCGCCAGCAGCCAAGACGGAGAGGGTACTGGAAACACCATATATTTT,CASSQDGEGTGNTIYF
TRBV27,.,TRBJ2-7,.,TGTGCCAGCAGGGGTCCGGGGGAGCAGTACTTC,CASRGPGEQYF
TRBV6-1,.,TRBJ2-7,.,TGTGCCAGCAGCGAGCTGGGGGCGCGGGACTACGAGCAGTACTTC,CASSELGARDYEQYF
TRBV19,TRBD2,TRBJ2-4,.,TGTGCCAGTGCGGATCTAGCGGGGGGTTCCATTCAGTACTTC,CASADLAGGSIQYF
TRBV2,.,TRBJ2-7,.,TGTGCCAGCAGGGAGAGACCCCAGGAGGCCTCCTACGAGCAGTACTTC,CASRERPQEASYEQYF
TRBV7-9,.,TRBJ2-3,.,TGTGCCAGCAGAAAAGGACAGAACACAGATACGCAGTATTTT,CASRKGQNTDTQYF
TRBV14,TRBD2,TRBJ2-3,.,TGTGCCAGCAGCCAAGAGGGACTAGCGGATGTAATCACAGATACGCAGTATTTT,CASSQEGLADVITDTQYF
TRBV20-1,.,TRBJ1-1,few,TGCAGTGTTGAGGTGAACACTGAAGCTTTCTTT,CSVEVNTEAFF
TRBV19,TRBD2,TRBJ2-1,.,TGTGCCAGTAGTATAGATTGGGGGGCTAGCGGGAGCTCCTACAATGAGCAGTTCTTC,CASSIDWGASGSSYNEQFF
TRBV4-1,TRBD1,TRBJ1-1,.,TGCGCCAGCAGCCTTGTAGCCGGGACAGGGATGGCCCCGACTGAAGCTTTCTTT,CASSLVAGTGMAPTEAFF
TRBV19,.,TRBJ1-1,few,TGTGCCAGTAGTATAGGTTCAGGAACTGAAGCTTTCTTT,CASSIGSGTEAFF
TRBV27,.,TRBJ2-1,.,TGTGCCAGCAGTTTAGGGGCAGGGCAAGAGCAGTTCTTC,CASSLGAGQEQFF
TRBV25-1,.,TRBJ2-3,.,TGTGCCAGCAGACGGGGCCTCACAGATACGCAGTATTTT,CASRRGLTDTQYF
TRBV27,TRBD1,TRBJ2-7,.,TGTGCCAGCAGTTTATCCCCCGGGACAGGGTTCTACGAGCAGTACTTC,CASSLSPGTGFYEQYF
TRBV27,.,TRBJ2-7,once,TGTGCCAGCAGTTCCGACGGCCCCTACGAGCAGTACTTC,CASSSDGPYEQYF
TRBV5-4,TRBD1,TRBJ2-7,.,TGTGCCAGCAGCTTGGGGGACAGTTTCTACGAGCAGTACTTC,CASSLGDSFYEQYF
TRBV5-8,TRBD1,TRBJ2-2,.,TGTGCCAGCAGCTTTCTCGGGACAGGGCTGGCCGGGGAGCTGTTTTTT,CASSFLGTGLAGELFF
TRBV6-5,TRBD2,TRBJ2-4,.,TGTGCCAGCCGACTAGCAGCGTTAGCCAAAAACATTCAGTACTTC,CASRLAALAKNIQYF
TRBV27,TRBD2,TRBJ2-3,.,TGTGCCAGCAGTTTTCGACTAGCGGGAAGCACAGATACGCAGTATTTT,CASSFRLAGSTDTQYF
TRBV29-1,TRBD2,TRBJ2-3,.,TGCAGCGTTGACTCTGCAAGCGGGAGTACAGATACGCAGTATTTT,CSVDSASGSTDTQYF
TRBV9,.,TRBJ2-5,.,TGTGCCAGCAGCGTCAAGGGCGGGCCCCAAGAGACCCAGTACTTC,CASSVKGGPQETQYF
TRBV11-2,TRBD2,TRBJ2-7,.,TGTGCCAGCAGCTGGGGGACTAGCGGACCCTACGAGCAGTACTTC,CASSWGTSGPYEQYF
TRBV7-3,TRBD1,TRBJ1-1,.,TGTGCCAGCAGCTTAAATCCAGGGACAGCGAACACTGAAGCTTTCTTT,CASSLNPGTANTEAFF
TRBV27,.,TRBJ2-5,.,TGTGCCAGCAGTCCTGTCCCAGAGTCAGAGACCCAGTACTTC,CASSPVPESETQYF
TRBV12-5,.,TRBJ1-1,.,TGTGCTAGTGGTTCTACACTGAACACTGAAGCTTTCTTT,CASGSTLNTEAFF
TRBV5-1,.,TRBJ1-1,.,TGCGCCAGCAGCTTGGTTGGACTGAACACTGAAGCTTTCTTT,CASSLVGLNTEAFF
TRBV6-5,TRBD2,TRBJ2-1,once,TGTGCCAGCAGTCTGACTAGCGGGAGGGCAAATGAGCAGTTCTTC,CASSLTSGRANEQFF
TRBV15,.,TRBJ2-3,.,TGTGCCACCAGCAGAGGCCTCGGGGAGGAGACAGATACGCAGTATTTT,CATSRGLGEETDTQYF